This paragraph covers one T cell receptor (beta chain) sequence. Its antigen remains unidentified. Sequenced by immunoSEQ multiplex PCR; TCRdb stores in-frame clones only, minus some. The table lists over 75,000 clones, roughly 88% of them singletons. The sample is drawn from a study of graft-versus-host responses after intestinal transplantation. Study-wide results and limits: Patients with graft-donor T cell macrochimerism had high graft-versus-host to host-versus-graft clonal ratios in allografts. GvH clones turned up in recipient marrow; some had shown up first in ileum or blood. HvG clone declines early post-transplant were associated with peak circulating GvH levels.

Germline CDR1 is LGHNA and CDR2 is YNFKEQ. The V segment lost 3 bases and the J segment 1 base; nucleotides outside the gene matches: 8. The CDR3 sequence is 18 residues long. The sample consisted of PBMCs, taken 255 days after intestinal transplant. This clonotype originated in a human patient who received an intestinal transplant, so some T cells may come from the graft donor. V usage is TRBV4-2 and J usage is TRBJ2-6; 8 bases align to TRBD1. The CDR3 nucleotides read TGTGCCAGCAGCCAGGCCGAGACAGGGGAATCTGGGGCCAACGTCCTGACTTTC. Translated, it gives CASSQAETGESGANVLTF.